Listed here are 27 T cell receptor beta chains from one sample, sequenced in a study of long-term antiretroviral therapy in people with HIV. Survey level was the resolution at which the v3.0 immunoSEQ assay ran. The table came from immunoSEQ multiplex PCR; TCRdb's copy has only in-frame clones and leaves some out. The table lists 30,000 to 40,000 clones, 97% of them singletons. This specimen was unsorted PBMCs, taken 6.9 years after starting antiretroviral therapy. The source is a young man with HIV.

The chain has TRBV30 and TRBJ2-3; D tentatively fits TRBD1 or TRBD2 (5 bases each). The germline V gene has CDR1 GTSNPN and CDR2 SVGIG (reference sequence). The CDR3 covers 15 residues. V lost 3 bases to trimming and J lost 2 bases, with 15 bases between them. In DNA form, the CDR3 reads TGTGCCTGGAGAGCGCCGGGGCGCCCCACAGATACGCAGTATTTT. The encoded protein is CAWRAPGRPTDTQYF.

The rearrangement joins TRBV30 to TRBJ1-4; D gene uncertain. Trimming cost V 0 bases and J 12 bases, with 8 bases left between them. The CDR3 spans 11 residues. Germline CDR1 GTSNPN, CDR2 SVGIG (reference sequence). The CDR3 spells CAWSVPGELFF. DNA of the CDR3: TGTGCCTGGAGTGTCCCCGGGGAACTGTTTTTT.

The J gene is TRBJ1-5, the V gene TRBV19; D unresolved. CDR3 size: 14 residues. Germline CDR1 and CDR2: LNHDA and SQIVND (reference sequence). V shed 10 bases and J shed 4 bases, with 17 bases lying between them. The chain's CDR3 is CATAPGFGNQPQHF. Here the CDR3 DNA reads TGTGCCACCGCCCCGGGGTTTGGGAATCAGCCCCAGCATTTT.

The chain carries TRBV7-2 and TRBJ2-2, with 14 nucleotides matching TRBD2. The V gene end was trimmed by 4 bases and the J gene end by 7 bases; junction bases not matched to a gene: 5. The CDR3 contains 16 residues. Germline V gives CDR1 SGHTA, CDR2 FQGNSA. CDR3 amino acids: CASSSTSGGAGGELFF. In DNA, the CDR3 is TGTGCCAGCAGCTCGACTAGCGGGGGGGCCGGCGGGGAGCTGTTTTTT.

V and J are TRBV29-1 and TRBJ2-1, with 9 bases identical to TRBD2. The CDR3 spans 15 residues. CDR1 is SQVTM, CDR2 ANQGSEA, per germline. The trim removed 7 bases at V and 7 bases at J, leaving 14 bases unmatched. This chain's CDR3 is CSGRRGTSIGNEQFF. In DNA form, the CDR3 reads TGCAGCGGTAGACGTGGGACTAGCATAGGGAATGAGCAGTTCTTC.

The V call is TRBV19, the J call TRBJ1-6; TRBD1 might be the D (5 bases). This CDR3 region has 17 residues. From germline, CDR1 is LNHDA and CDR2 SQIVND (reference sequence). Trimming took off 5 bases at V and 0 bases at J, with 14 bases between the two ends. CDR3 coding DNA: TGTGCCAGTAGTGCAGGGCGTTCAAGCTCCTATAATTCACCCCTCCACTTT. This sequence encodes CASSAGRSSSYNSPLHF.

The chain combines TRBV6-6 with TRBJ2-7, with 7 bases fitting TRBD2. The CDR3 contains 12 residues. CDR1 MNHNY and CDR2 SVGAGI come from the germline V gene (reference sequence). Losses at the gene ends were 11 bases for V and 6 bases for J; bases not matched to a gene: 10. The CDR3 DNA is TGTGCCGCCCGGGGGGAAGTCTCCGAGCAGTACTTC. Translation gives CAARGEVSEQYF.

The V and J genes are TRBV11-1 and TRBJ1-1, with D maybe TRBD1 (6 bases). Germline V gene data show CDR1 as SGHAT and CDR2 as FQDESV (reference sequence). Trimming cost V 5 bases and J 2 bases, with 9 bases left between them. The length of the CDR3 is 13 residues. CDR3 nucleotides: TGTGCCAGCAGCCACAGGGTAAACACTGAAGCTTTCTTT. Translated: CASSHRVNTEAFF.

This chain joins TRBV27 and TRBJ1-2, with D unclear. The germline V gene encodes CDR1 MNHEY and CDR2 SMNVEV (reference sequence). Trimming stripped 5 bases from V and 6 bases from J, with 10 bases between. The CDR3 length is 12 residues. CDR3 region: CASSSWGHGYTF. CDR3 DNA sequence: TGTGCCAGCAGTAGTTGGGGTCATGGCTACACCTTC.

This clone was counted once. The chain couples TRBV11-2 to TRBJ2-7; 8 nucleotides align to TRBD1. J lost 2 bases, V lost 10 bases, and 10 bases had no gene match. Germline V gene data show CDR1 as SGHAT and CDR2 as FQNNGV. This CDR3 has 14 amino acids. CDR3 residues: CATTPGGIPYEQYF. The CDR3 region has the DNA TGTGCCACCACCCCAGGGGGCATTCCCTACGAGCAGTACTTC.

The chain links TRBV4-2 to TRBJ2-7; 7 bases map to TRBD1. The CDR3 length is 14 residues. Germline CDR1 reads LGHNA; CDR2 reads YNFKEQ. V dropped 3 bases and J dropped 3; count of bases not matched to a gene: 5. CDR3 protein: CASSQYRGHYEQYF. CDR3 coding DNA: TGTGCCAGCAGCCAGTACAGGGGACACTACGAGCAGTACTTC.

The chain has TRBV5-1 and TRBJ1-1; D gene unclear. CDR3 size: 14 residues. V was pared by 4 bases and J by 5 bases, with 15 bases between. The germline V gene encodes CDR1 SGHRS and CDR2 YFSETQ. CDR3 protein: CASSPNFGETEAFF. The CDR3 DNA reads TGCGCCAGCAGCCCCAATTTTGGGGAAACTGAAGCTTTCTTT.

This clone showed up just once. V usage is TRBV7-6 and J usage is TRBJ2-7; no clear D. V was shortened by 1 base and J by 6 bases, with 13 bases between the two germline ends. Germline CDR1 is SGHVS and CDR2 is FNYEAQ. CDR3 length: 14 residues. The CDR3 sequence is CASSLGGLVGEQYF. CDR3 DNA: TGTGCCAGCAGCTTAGGTGGCCTGGTTGGCGAGCAGTACTTC.

This chain connects TRBV7-2 to TRBJ2-1; 14 nucleotides match TRBD2. Germline loops: CDR1 SGHTA, CDR2 FQGNSA. The CDR3 is made up of 16 amino acids. V lost 3 bases and J lost 9; bases outside the gene matches: 7. The CDR3 DNA follows: TGTGCCAGCAGCTTTACGACTAGCGGGAGGGCAATTGAGCAGTTCTTC. This translates into CASSFTTSGRAIEQFF.

The table lists this clone with a count of one. V gene TRBV7-9 combines with J gene TRBJ2-7, with TRBD2 matching 7 bases. The CDR3 length is 12 residues. Germline CDR1 reads SEHNR; CDR2 reads FQNEAQ (reference sequence). The V segment lost 1 base and the J segment 12 bases; nucleotides outside the gene matches: 6. CDR3 DNA: TGTGCCAGCAGCTTAGACGGACCGGGAGGGTACTTC. It encodes CASSLDGPGGYF.

The chain uses TRBV7-9 and TRBJ2-3; tentatively, D is TRBD2 (8 bases). CDR1 and CDR2 from the germline V gene are SEHNR and FQNEAQ (reference sequence). The CDR3 is 16 amino acids. V lost 5 bases to trimming and J lost 4 bases, with 19 bases between them. The CDR3 DNA is TGTGCCAGCAGCCCCAGGGGGGCGGGAGGCCCAGATACGCAGTATTTT. It translates to CASSPRGAGGPDTQYF.

The chain carries TRBV6-6 and TRBJ2-2; the D gene is possibly TRBD1 (5 bases). The CDR3 totals 15 residues. Trimming pared 0 bases from V and 6 bases from J, leaving 11 bases between. CDR1 is MNHNY and CDR2 is SVGAGI in the germline V gene (reference sequence). The CDR3 bases are TGTGCCAGCAGTTACTCGTCAGGGCCATCCGGGGAGCTGTTTTTT. Protein: CASSYSSGPSGELFF.

The chain joins TRBV7-9 to TRBJ1-5; D gene unclear. There are 18 residues in the CDR3. V shed 5 bases and J shed 2 bases, with 22 bases lying between them. Germline V gene data show CDR1 as SEHNR and CDR2 as FQNEAQ (reference sequence). CDR3 nucleotide sequence: TGTGCCAGCAGCCGAAAAGAGGGTCGGGGAATCGGCAATCAGCCCCAGCATTTT. This gives the protein CASSRKEGRGIGNQPQHF. Supplemented by reference TRBV7-9 and TRBJ1-5, the full variable domain reads DTGVSQNPRHKITKRGQNVTFRCDPISEHNRLYWYRQTLGQGPEFLTYFQNEAQLEKSRLLSDRFSAERPKGSFSTLEIQRTEQGDSAMYLCASSRKEGRGIGNQPQHFGDGTRLSIL.

The chain has TRBV19 and TRBJ1-6; 7 nucleotides agree with TRBD1. The germline V gene has CDR1 LNHDA and CDR2 SQIVND (reference sequence). Germline trimming cut 4 bases from V and 10 bases from J; bases unmatched to any gene: 13. The CDR3 covers 16 residues. DNA of the CDR3: TGTGCCAGTAGTACACAGGGGTCGCTGATTGAGTCACCCCTCCACTTT. Encoded protein: CASSTQGSLIESPLHF.

This clone came up once. The rearrangement uses TRBV2 and TRBJ2-5; no firm D call. CDR1 and CDR2 from the germline V gene are SNHLY and FYNNEI. V gave up 3 bases and J gave up 1 base, with 6 bases separating them. The length of the CDR3 is 13 residues. CDR3 region: CASSDQFQETQYF. The CDR3 DNA is TGTGCCAGCAGTGACCAGTTCCAAGAGACCCAGTACTTC.

The rearrangement links TRBV7-8 to TRBJ2-7, with 7 bases lining up with TRBD1. CDR3 length equals 14 residues. Germline V gives CDR1 SGHVS, CDR2 FQNEAQ. Trimming cost V 4 bases and J 8 bases; bases outside gene matches: 11. CDR3 amino acids: CASSSETGETKQYF. CDR3 bases: TGTGCCAGCAGCTCCGAAACAGGGGAGACAAAGCAGTACTTC.

The chain employs TRBV7-2 and TRBJ1-1, with D possibly matching TRBD1 (6 bases). With 6 bases removed from V and 3 bases from J, the gap between germline ends came to 11 bases. The CDR3 has 13 amino acids. Germline V lookup: CDR1 SGHTA, CDR2 FQGNSA. CDR3 DNA: TGTGCCAGCAGTAATAGGGGGTACACTGAAGCTTTCTTT. It is translated as CASSNRGYTEAFF.

The gene calls are TRBV11-3 and TRBJ1-1, with D perhaps TRBD1 (6 bases). The CDR3 spans 14 residues. Germline values: CDR1 SGHNT, CDR2 YENEEA. The V gene lost 5 bases and the J gene lost 3 bases, with 13 bases spanning the gap. CDR3: CASSPQGQYTEAFF. In DNA form, the CDR3 reads TGTGCCAGCAGCCCCCAAGGACAGTACACTGAAGCTTTCTTT.

The chain has TRBV4-2 and TRBJ2-2; D uncertain. The CDR3 has 16 residues. The germline gives CDR1 LGHNA, CDR2 YNFKEQ. Trimming shortened V by 1 base and J by 0 bases, and 9 bases separated the two germline ends. The CDR3 nucleotides read TGTGCCAGCAGCCAAGGCAGCTTAACGAACACCGGGGAGCTGTTTTTT. It specifies CASSQGSLTNTGELFF.

The V and J genes are TRBV19 and TRBJ2-2; TRBD1 agrees at 8 bases. Trimming took 5 bases from V and 4 from J; bases not matched to a gene: 3. CDR1 and CDR2 (germline): LNHDA, SQIVND (reference sequence). This CDR3 region has 14 residues. CDR3 sequence (DNA): TGTGCCAGTAGTGCGGACAGGGCCACCGGGGAGCTGTTTTTT. It is translated as CASSADRATGELFF.

This sequence joins TRBV6-1 and TRBJ1-2; D unclear. Looked up from germline, CDR1 is MNHNS and CDR2 is SASEGT. Trimming took 1 base from V and 7 from J, leaving 16 bases between them. CDR3 length: 15 residues. The CDR3 nucleotides read TGTGCCAGCAGTGAAGTAACGGGGTTCTCGTCTGGCTACACCTTC. It specifies CASSEVTGFSSGYTF.

A remark on this clone: A junction boundary mismatches the germline segment, possibly from a read error. The genes are TRBV7-7 and TRBJ2-5; TRBD2 agrees at 12 bases. CDR3 length: 15 residues. Germline V gives CDR1 SSHAT, CDR2 FNYEAQ (reference sequence). CDR3 loop: CASSLGGLAGETQYF. In DNA, the CDR3 is TGTGCTAGCAGCTTAGGGGGACTAGCGGGTGAGACCCAGTACTTC.